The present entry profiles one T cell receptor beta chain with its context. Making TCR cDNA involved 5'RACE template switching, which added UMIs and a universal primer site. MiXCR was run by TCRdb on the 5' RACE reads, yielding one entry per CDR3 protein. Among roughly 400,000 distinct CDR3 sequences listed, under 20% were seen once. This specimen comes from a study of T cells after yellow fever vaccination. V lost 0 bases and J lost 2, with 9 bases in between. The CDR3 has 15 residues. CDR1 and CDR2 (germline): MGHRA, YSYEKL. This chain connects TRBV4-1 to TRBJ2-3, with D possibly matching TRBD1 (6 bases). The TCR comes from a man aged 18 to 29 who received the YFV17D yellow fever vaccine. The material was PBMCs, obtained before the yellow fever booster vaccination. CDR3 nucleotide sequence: TGCGCCAGCAGCCAAGATGGGACACCCACAGATACGCAGTATTTT. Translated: CASSQDGTPTDTQYF.